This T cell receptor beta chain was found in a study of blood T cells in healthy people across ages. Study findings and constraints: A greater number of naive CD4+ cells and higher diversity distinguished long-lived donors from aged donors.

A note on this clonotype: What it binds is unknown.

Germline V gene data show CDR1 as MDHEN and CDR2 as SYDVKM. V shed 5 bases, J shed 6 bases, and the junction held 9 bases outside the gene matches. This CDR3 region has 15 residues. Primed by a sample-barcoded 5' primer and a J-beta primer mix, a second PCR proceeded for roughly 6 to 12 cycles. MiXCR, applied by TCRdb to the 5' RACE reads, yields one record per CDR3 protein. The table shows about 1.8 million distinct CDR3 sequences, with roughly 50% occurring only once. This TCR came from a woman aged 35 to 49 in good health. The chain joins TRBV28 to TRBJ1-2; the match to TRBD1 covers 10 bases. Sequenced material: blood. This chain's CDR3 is CASSVAGTGADGYTF. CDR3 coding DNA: TGTGCCAGCAGTGTCGCCGGGACAGGGGCTGATGGCTACACCTTC.